A single sample gave rise to the 30 T cell receptor beta chains below, sequenced in a study of breast tumors, draining lymph nodes, adjacent tissues. TCRdb analysed the multiplex PCR reads with MiXCR anew, one entry per CDR3 protein. The sample lists about 80,000 distinct CDR3 sequences, approximately 19% occurring once. The lymph nodes were axillary draining lymph nodes from breast cancer patients. The specimen was axillary lymph node tissue. All receptors derive from a female donor with breast cancer. Some clones in this sample may be carry-over from other donors' samples.

This clonotype appeared many times. This sequence joins TRBV5-8 and TRBJ1-3; D might be TRBD1 (5 bases). V dropped 0 bases and J dropped 2 bases, with 6 bases sitting between them. The CDR3 is 14 amino acids. Germline V CDR1 and CDR2: SGHTS, YDEGEE. The CDR3 reads CASSLAGPGNTIYF. The CDR3 region has the DNA TGTGCCAGCAGCTTGGCAGGGCCTGGAAACACCATATATTTT.

This clonotype has a count of ten or more. This chain joins TRBV12-3 or TRBV12-4 and TRBJ2-1; TRBD2 agrees at 9 bases. V was pared by 2 bases and J by 5 bases, with 4 bases of the junction left unmatched. This CDR3 is built from 15 residues. In DNA, the CDR3 is TGTGCCAGCAGTTTACGGGCTAGCGGGAACAATGAGCAGTTCTTC. Translating gives CASSLRASGNNEQFF.

This clonotype was detected ten times or more. This rearrangement joins TRBV9 to TRBJ1-2; D gene uncertain. This CDR3 is 15 amino acids long. V lost 0 bases to trimming and J lost 0 bases, with 9 bases between them. The V gene's germline CDR1 is SGDLS and CDR2 YYNGEE. CDR3 DNA: TGTGCCAGCAGCGTAGGAGGGATAGCTAACTATGGCTACACCTTC. Translation: CASSVGGIANYGYTF.

About this clonotype itself: This may stem from a read error, because a much larger clone lies one nucleotide away. The V and J genes are TRBV20-1 and TRBJ2-5, with unresolved D. The V and J ends lost 2 bases and 1 base respectively, with 8 bases between them. This CDR3 contains 13 residues. The germline gives CDR1 DFQATT, CDR2 SNEGSKA (reference sequence). The CDR3 loop is CSARRAFQETQYF. The CDR3 nucleotides are TGCAGTGCTAGAAGGGCCTTCCAAGAGACCCAGTACTTC.

This clonotype came up many times. This sequence joins TRBV7-9 and TRBJ1-4; D is ambiguous. The CDR3 is made up of 11 amino acids. The V gene lost 7 bases and the J gene lost 4 bases, with 4 bases spanning the gap. Germline loops: CDR1 SEHNR, CDR2 FQNEAQ (reference sequence). The CDR3 DNA reads as TGTGCCAGCACCCGTAATGAAAAACTGTTTTTT. Protein product: CASTRNEKLFF.

This clonotype occurred many times. The chain carries TRBV20-1 and TRBJ2-1; D uncertain. The CDR3 is 15 residues long. Trimming removed 0 bases from V and 7 bases from J, with 16 bases in between. Germline V lookup: CDR1 DFQATT, CDR2 SNEGSKA (reference sequence). For the CDR3, the DNA is TGCAGTGCTAGAGAGGGTTCCTTCCGTGGAAATGAGCAGTTCTTC. Translated: CSAREGSFRGNEQFF.

The table lists this clonotype with many counts. Here the CDR3 DNA reads TGTGCCAGCGACAGAGGACAGGGAACGACAGATACGCAGTATTTT. This codes for CASDRGQGTTDTQYF. The chain couples TRBV7-9 to TRBJ2-3; 8 bases are shared with TRBD1. The junction had 10 bases not matched to a gene; V was cut back by 8 bases and J by 3 bases. The CDR3 spans 15 residues. Germline V gives CDR1 SEHNR, CDR2 FQNEAQ (reference sequence).

This clonotype came up many times. This chain joins TRBV5-1 and TRBJ2-7; 11 nucleotides agree with TRBD1. The J segment lost 1 base and the V segment lost 4 bases, leaving 7 bases of the junction unmatched. The CDR3 is 16 residues long. The germline V gene has CDR1 SGHRS and CDR2 YFSETQ. The CDR3 DNA follows: TGCGCCAGCAGCGCCCGGGACAGGGGGAGATCCTACGAGCAGTACTTC. The encoded protein is CASSARDRGRSYEQYF.

This clonotype was seen many times. V is TRBV7-2 and J is TRBJ2-3; D gene ambiguous. CDR3 length: 15 residues. The ends were cut back, 3 bases at V and 6 bases at J, with 16 bases in the middle. CDR1 and CDR2 from the germline V gene are SGHTA and FQGNSA. CDR3 nucleotides: TGTGCCAGCAGCTTGTCCGACCTGGGTTTGGATACGCAGTATTTT. Translation gives CASSLSDLGLDTQYF.

This clonotype has a count of ten or more. The chain employs TRBV7-2 and TRBJ2-7; D possibly corresponds to TRBD1 (7 bases). In germline, CDR1 is SGHTA, CDR2 FQGNSA. CDR3 length: 14 amino acids. Trimming left V 4 bases short and J 5 bases short, with 15 bases between. The CDR3 coding sequence is TGTGCCAGCAGCTCTCAGGGGGGTGGGAACGAGCAGTACTTC. As protein: CASSSQGGGNEQYF.

Ten or more counts support this clonotype. The chain uses TRBV6-6 and TRBJ2-7; D gene unclear. The CDR3 loop spans 12 amino acids. Germline loops: CDR1 MNHNY, CDR2 SVGAGI (reference sequence). Deletions cut 5 bases from V and 3 bases from J, with 8 bases between. DNA for the CDR3: TGTGCCAGCAGTCCAAGGTACTACGAGCAGTACTTC. Translating gives CASSPRYYEQYF.

In its sample, this clonotype was seen many times. The chain is built from TRBV20-1 and TRBJ2-7, with 8 nucleotides matching TRBD1. This CDR3 contains 13 residues. The V and J ends lost 8 bases and 2 bases, in that order; junction bases with no gene match: 8. Germline CDR1 DFQATT, CDR2 SNEGSKA (reference sequence). Here the CDR3 reads CSPGSGQAYEQYF. CDR3 coding DNA: TGCAGTCCCGGGTCGGGACAGGCCTACGAGCAGTACTTC.

The gene calls are TRBV27 and TRBJ1-1; 9 bases align to TRBD1. This CDR3 is 16 amino acids long. Germline loops: CDR1 MNHEY, CDR2 SMNVEV (reference sequence). Unmatched junction bases numbered 8, after V lost 6 bases and J lost 0 bases. The CDR3 protein is CASSQRTGAMNTEAFF. In nucleotides, the CDR3 is TGTGCCAGCAGCCAACGGACAGGGGCCATGAACACTGAAGCTTTCTTT.

This clonotype was picked up many times. The rearrangement joins TRBV7-8 to TRBJ2-1; D remains unclear. V was shortened by 1 base and J by 0 bases, with 13 bases between the two germline ends. The CDR3 length is 17 residues. From germline, CDR1 is SGHVS and CDR2 FQNEAQ. The CDR3 region has the DNA TGTGCCAGCAGCTTAGAAACCCAACGGAGCTCCTACAATGAGCAGTTCTTC. It is translated as CASSLETQRSSYNEQFF.

Worth noting for this clonotype: This may stem from a read error, because a much larger clone lies one nucleotide away. It is likely a read error, because the conserved phenylalanine at the end of the CDR3 is missing. V usage is TRBV7-3 and J usage is TRBJ2-2, with TRBD2 identical over 10 bases. The J segment lost 4 bases and the V segment lost 0 bases, leaving 11 bases of the junction unmatched. This CDR3 comprises 19 residues. Per germline, CDR1 SGHTA and CDR2 FQGTGA. The DNA for the CDR3 is TGTGCCAGCAGCTTAACCATCCGAGTAGCGGGAGGTGGCACCGGGGAGCTGTTTGTT. Translated: CASSLTIRVAGGGTGELFV.

This clonotype was picked up many times. The chain joins TRBV6-1 to TRBJ2-5, with D possibly being TRBD2 (5 bases). Trimming cost V 7 bases and J 5 bases, with 20 bases left between them. The CDR3 extends over 15 amino acids. Germline CDR1 MNHNS, CDR2 SASEGT. CDR3 coding DNA: TGTGCCAGCATCCCTCAGAGCGGCGGTGGGGAGACCCAGTACTTC. Translated: CASIPQSGGGETQYF.

This clonotype was detected ten times or more. The rearrangement uses TRBV30 and TRBJ1-6; no firm D call. Trimming removed 2 bases at V and 7 bases at J, with 9 bases between. This CDR3 is 13 amino acids long. The germline V gene has CDR1 GTSNPN and CDR2 SVGIG (reference sequence). CDR3 nucleotides: TGTGCCTGGAGTTCCCGGACGAATTCACCCCTCCACTTT. Protein: CAWSSRTNSPLHF. The full variable domain, with the rest looked up from reference TRBV30 and TRBJ1-6, is SQTIHQWPATLVQPVGSPLSLECTVEGTSNPNLYWYRQAAGRGLQLLFYSVGIGQISSEVPQNLSASRPQDRQFILSSKKLLLSDSGFYLCAWSSRTNSPLHFGNGTRLTVT.

This clonotype was detected ten times or more. The chain joins TRBV6-5 to TRBJ2-7; maybe TRBD1 (6 bases). The V and J ends lost 2 bases and 4 bases respectively, with 6 bases between them. Germline V gene data show CDR1 as MNHEY and CDR2 as SVGAGI. This CDR3 comprises 12 residues. CDR3: CASSYRGYEQYF. The CDR3 DNA sequence: TGTGCCAGCAGTTACAGGGGGTACGAGCAGTACTTC.

In DNA, the CDR3 is TGCAGTGCTAGAGATATACAGGGGTCTTTCTTT. Its protein product is CSARDIQGSFF. The gene calls are TRBV20-1 and TRBJ1-1; 7 bases are shared with TRBD1. With V trimmed by 0 bases and J by 12 bases, 4 bases remained unmatched. The CDR3 loop spans 11 amino acids. Germline V gene data show CDR1 as DFQATT and CDR2 as SNEGSKA (reference sequence).

This clonotype was picked up many times. The CDR3 loop reads CASRGASAGTYEQYF. CDR3 nucleotides: TGTGCCAGCAGGGGAGCTAGCGCGGGGACCTACGAGCAGTACTTC. The chain has TRBV6-1 and TRBJ2-7; weak D call: TRBD2 (6 bases). CDR1 and CDR2 (germline): MNHNS, SASEGT. This CDR3 has 15 amino acids. V was trimmed by 6 bases and J by 2 bases, leaving 17 bases between them.

By sample share, this clonotype is medium-sized (0.01 to 0.1%). The chain has TRBV2 and TRBJ2-5; D not resolved. V was shortened by 6 bases and J by 0 bases, with 5 bases between the two germline ends. This CDR3 comprises 12 residues. Germline V lookup: CDR1 SNHLY, CDR2 FYNNEI. For the CDR3, the DNA is TGTGCCAGCAGCGCTGACCAAGAGACCCAGTACTTC. This gives the protein CASSADQETQYF.

This clonotype was detected many times. The rearrangement uses TRBV4-2 and TRBJ1-2; the match to TRBD1 covers 10 bases. This CDR3 spans 14 amino acids. V dropped 2 bases and J dropped 6; count of bases not matched to a gene: 3. CDR1 and CDR2 from the germline V gene are LGHNA and YNFKEQ. The CDR3 DNA is TGTGCCAGCAGCCAACCCGGGACAGGGGATGGCTACACCTTC. This encodes CASSQPGTGDGYTF.

This clonotype occurred many times. This rearrangement joins TRBV6-5 to TRBJ2-1; D possibly corresponds to TRBD1 (6 bases). Germline loops: CDR1 MNHEY, CDR2 SVGAGI. This CDR3 comprises 14 residues. V dropped 3 bases and J dropped 8 bases, with 14 bases sitting between them. The CDR3 sequence is CASSYARGRDEQFF. The CDR3 region has the DNA TGTGCCAGCAGTTATGCTAGGGGGAGAGATGAGCAGTTCTTC.

This clonotype was detected many times. This chain uses TRBV3-1 with TRBJ2-7; TRBD2 is a possible D gene (5 bases). V dropped 0 bases and J dropped 6 bases, with 9 bases sitting between them. The germline V gene encodes CDR1 LGHDT and CDR2 YNNKEL (reference sequence). The CDR3 runs 13 residues. In DNA form, the CDR3 reads TGTGCCAGCAGCCAAGATACAGCGGCCGAGCAGTACTTC. Protein product: CASSQDTAAEQYF.

This clonotype was counted ten times or more. The gene calls are TRBV4-2 and TRBJ1-4; D call uncertain. Trimming took off 1 base at V and 4 bases at J, with 10 bases between the two ends. CDR1 is LGHNA and CDR2 is YNFKEQ in the germline V gene. The CDR3 loop spans 15 amino acids. The CDR3 sequence is CASSQVLRDNEKLFF. The DNA for the CDR3 is TGTGCCAGCAGCCAAGTGCTCAGAGATAATGAAAAACTGTTTTTT.

This clonotype was seen many times. This chain links TRBV24-1 with TRBJ2-5; TRBD1 might be the D (6 bases). This CDR3 is built from 15 residues. V lost 4 bases and J lost 0, with 11 bases in between. Per the germline V gene, CDR1 is KGHDR and CDR2 is SFDVKD. The CDR3: CATSEIRDNQETQYF. The CDR3, as DNA: TGTGCCACCAGTGAAATTCGGGACAACCAAGAGACCCAGTACTTC.

This clonotype appeared many times. The rearrangement joins TRBV5-1 to TRBJ2-3; D possibly corresponds to TRBD2 (7 bases). Trimming stripped 4 bases from V and 4 bases from J, with 19 bases between. There are 16 residues in the CDR3. Looked up from germline, CDR1 is SGHRS and CDR2 is YFSETQ. DNA for the CDR3: TGCGCCAGCAGCCCGGGGGCCGCGGGAGCATCAGATACGCAGTATTTT. Its protein is CASSPGAAGASDTQYF.

Ten or more counts support this clonotype. The chain recombines TRBV5-6 with TRBJ1-6; no definite D call. With 0 bases removed from V and 8 bases from J, the gap between germline ends came to 9 bases. The CDR3 length is 14 residues. CDR1 SGHDT and CDR2 YYEEEE come from the germline V gene. This CDR3 is CASSLEREDSPLHF. CDR3 DNA: TGTGCCAGCAGCTTGGAAAGGGAGGATTCACCCCTCCACTTT.

In regard to this clonotype: This likely comes from a read error, as the CDR3 has no conserved phenylalanine or tryptophan at its end. This sequence joins TRBV15 and TRBJ1-2; a possible D gene is TRBD1 (6 bases). Trimming cost V 6 bases and J 4 bases, with 12 bases left between them. The CDR3 is 13 residues long. Germline V CDR1 and CDR2: LNHNV, YYDKDF (reference sequence). The CDR3 nucleotides read TGTGCCACCAGTAACACGACAGGCTATGGCTACACCCTC. Its translation is CATSNTTGYGYTL.

With regard to this clonotype: A clone one base away is much larger, so this may be a read error. J is TRBJ2-4 and V is TRBV5-1; D unresolved. This CDR3 contains 14 residues. Germline loops: CDR1 SGHRS, CDR2 YFSETQ. The CDR3 DNA reads TGCGCCAGCAGTAGAGACAATCTTCGAAACACTCAGTACTTC. Translation gives CASSRDNLRNTQYF.